This T cell receptor (beta chain) was captured in a study of T cell responses to AZD1222 COVID-19 vaccine (dated by TCRdb to about 2021). As for the study more broadly: A total of about 230 trial participants underwent TCR sequencing, of whom approximately 210 received two doses of AZD1222 and about 26 received two doses of the MenACWY control vaccine. Trial participants were enrolled by age into subgroups of 18-55, 56-69 and 70-plus years, and around 150, 28 and 57 TCR-sequenced participants, respectively, were included in these subgroups. Study-level results and caveats: Participants were mostly white British and included more females than males, and it was suggested by the authors that clonal diversity may have been underestimated. Nearly half of unique spike-specific TCRs reportedly recognized epitopes outside regions mutated in the B.1.351 and B.1.1.7 variants. After two AZD1222 doses, both the breadth and the depth of spike-specific TCRs were significantly higher than at day 0 and than in MenACWY recipients. Vaccine-associated CD4 TCRs spanned the whole spike protein, with dominant responses in regions 160-218 and 743-854. Conclusions about previously exposed vaccinees are limited because only 6 or 7 AZD1222 recipients were SARS-CoV-2 seropositive at baseline. The 56-69-year group was small, and its depth increase did not reach significance, likely because of low power. Because no samples from the day 14 peak response were available, repertoires could be characterized only after the peak T cell response.

Note on this clone: Its recognized antigen is unknown. No much larger clone exists at a distance of one base, and base qualities are not known.

The sample's time point label is to be understood as: about 28 days (+/-7) after the second vaccine dose. AZD1222 recipients whose second dose came at about 4 weeks and those whose second dose came at about 12 weeks were combined into one group, since spike-specific TCR depth and breadth did not differ between the two schedules. Samples from vaccinated people were obtained from the UK trials COV001 and COV002, which included a single-blind randomized controlled phase 2/3 trial of AZD1222 (ChAdOx1 nCoV-19) in healthy adults. For TCRbeta chain sequencing, PBMC samples from trial participants were taken at day 0 and at day 28 after the second dose. The CDR3 regions of human TCRbeta chains were subjected to immunosequencing. Processing in the source paper ran as follows. Repertoire TCRs were matched against a reference library of SARS-CoV-2-specific TCRs generated with the MIRA antigen-specificity platform. Breadth was defined as the fraction of unique TCRs that were SARS-CoV-2-associated. Depth was defined as the fraction of total T cells that were SARS-CoV-2-associated. Each spike-specific TCR was assigned to its reactive spike region and to a CD4 or CD8 class using the MIRA data. Log10-transformed breadth and depth values were compared by one-way ANOVA with Sidak's multiple comparisons tests. What TCRdb holds here is the immuneACCESS table cut down to in-frame rearrangements. Part of the clones is not present; checked against another copy, under half of the missing clones reflect an unresolved V gene, and the others are unexplained. V and J calls and clone size are as listed in that table; D and trimming were resolved from the DNA. Recorded for this sample are 190,000 or so clones; about 94% of them occurred a single time. Roughly 1% of the sample is in the top ten clones.

Compared with germline, V lacks 6 bases and J lacks 5 bases; bases without a gene match: 4. The CDR3 contains 13 residues, cysteine and phenylalanine counted. The retained sequence is limited to the CDR3, 39 bases, with the frame set at the first base. Looking up the germline V gene yields CDR1 MNHEY and CDR2 SVGAGI. The chain employs TRBV6-5 and TRBJ1-5; 7 nucleotides in the junction match TRBD1. Sequencing used peripheral blood, obtained 28 days after the second AZD1222 dose. This clonotype was sampled from an adult who received the AZD1222 COVID-19 vaccine. The DNA reads TGTGCCAGCAGGGGGGACAGCTATCAGCCCCAGCATTTT. Translated, it gives CASRGDSYQPQHF.